This T cell receptor (beta chain) was identified during a study of beta chain features in type 1 diabetes. The overall study: The samples had 85 million to 140 million sorted cells examined in all.

This clone was seen only a few times. Its cognate antigen is unknown. The sequenced template was cDNA made from the entire isolated RNA. The table came from immunoSEQ multiplex PCR; TCRdb's copy has only in-frame clones and leaves some out. The repertoire holds 350,000 or so clones, roughly 21% seen once, with 0.035% to 0.05% in the top ten. Every single donor gave one heparinised blood draw, and these averaged roughly 100 mL. The CDR3 covers 13 residues. Germline CDR1 is KGHSH and CDR2 is LQKENI. The J segment lost 3 bases and the V segment lost 4 bases, leaving 2 bases of the junction unmatched. Study-level findings and limits: Shorter TCRB CDR3s, moderately but significantly so, were found in Type 1 diabetes patients in all four CD4+ subsets.

The sequencing input was naive CD4+ T cells from blood. The chain joins TRBV18 to TRBJ2-5; 7 bases agree with TRBD1. The TCR comes from a woman aged 18-35 years in good health. Here the CDR3 DNA reads TGTGCCAGCTCACTCGGGACAGAAGAGACCCAGTACTTC. This encodes CASSLGTEETQYF.